The T cell receptor (beta chain) under discussion was sequenced for a study of T cells in Graves' hyperthyroidism and ophthalmopathy. This clonotype was observed many times. Over 9 ml of fresh peripheral blood supplied the PBMCs. V shed 0 bases and J shed 2 bases, with 9 bases lying between them. The CDR3 contains 14 residues. CDR1 is SGHRS and CDR2 is YFSETQ in the germline V gene. From RNA transcripts, TCR beta CDR3 regions were amplified. In the first-round RT-PCR of the TCR CDR3, the HTBI primer set was used. Using its own MiXCR run on the multiplex PCR reads, TCRdb lists one record per CDR3 protein. The repertoire holds 750,000 to 900,000 distinct CDR3 sequences, with 38% as singletons.

The J gene is TRBJ2-7, the V gene TRBV5-1, with D hard to call. This receptor was taken from a man between 18 and 35 years old with Graves' hyperthyroidism. Sequencing was done on a sample of blood. DNA for the CDR3: TGCGCCAGCAGCTTGGACGGCTACACCTACGAGCAGTACTTC. It codes for CASSLDGYTYEQYF.